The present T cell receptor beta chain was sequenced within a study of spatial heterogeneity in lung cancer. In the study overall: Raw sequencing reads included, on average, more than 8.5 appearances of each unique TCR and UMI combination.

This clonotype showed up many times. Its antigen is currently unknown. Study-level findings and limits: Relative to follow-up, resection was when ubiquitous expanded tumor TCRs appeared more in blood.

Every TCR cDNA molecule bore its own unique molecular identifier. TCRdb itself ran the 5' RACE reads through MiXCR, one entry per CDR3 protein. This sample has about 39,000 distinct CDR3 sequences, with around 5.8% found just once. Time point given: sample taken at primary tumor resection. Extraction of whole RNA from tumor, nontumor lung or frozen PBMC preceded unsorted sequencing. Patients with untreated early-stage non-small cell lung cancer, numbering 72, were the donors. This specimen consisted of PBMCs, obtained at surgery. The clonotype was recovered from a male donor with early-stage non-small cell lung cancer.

In DNA form, the CDR3 reads TGTGCCAGCCAAACTGGGGGCAGGGGCCACCACGAGCAGTACTTC. As protein: CASQTGGRGHHEQYF. The V and J genes are TRBV5-6 and TRBJ2-7, with D possibly TRBD1 on 6 matching bases. With 7 bases removed from V and 5 bases from J, the gap between germline ends came to 22 bases. Germline-derived CDR1 and CDR2 are SGHDT and YYEEEE. There are 15 residues in the CDR3.